These 12 T cell receptor beta chains originate from one sample sequenced in a study of Ad26.COV2.S vaccination and SARS-CoV-2 variants (dated by TCRdb to the early 2020s). Libraries were constructed by the immunoSEQ multiplex PCR assay. Entries here come from immuneACCESS through TCRdb and include only in-frame sequences with V and J called. Some clones fail to appear in such tables; in the studies checked, an unresolved V gene covers under half of the shortfall, and the cause of the remainder is unknown. Here the sample has hundreds of thousands of clones; 70% to 90% occur a single time. The ten biggest clones cover approximately 3.5% of the sample. Read against the paper, the sample's treatment or condition label means: around 19 received Ad26.COV2.S at low or high dose, single or two shots; 5 received placebo; per-sample allocation not given. Repertoires of vaccine and placebo recipients were sequenced from samples taken on day 63 after the first injection.

The input for sequencing was peripheral blood, taken in a trial of Ad26.COV2.S vaccine versus placebo. These receptors all come from a person aged 18 to 65 who received the Ad26.COV2.S COVID-19 vaccine or a placebo.

CDR3 loop: CASSWDRAGQPQHF. The CDR3 bases are TGTGCCAGCAGCTGGGACAGGGCGGGACAGCCCCAGCATTTT. V and J are TRBV7-2 and TRBJ1-5; 9 positions agree with TRBD1. V shed 4 bases, J shed 7 bases, and the junction held 5 bases outside the gene matches. This CDR3 region has 14 residues. Germline values: CDR1 SGHTA, CDR2 FQGNSA. Full variable domain (rest looked up from reference TRBV7-2 and TRBJ1-5): GAGVSQSPSNKVTEKGKDVELRCDPISGHTALYWYRQSLGQGLEFLIYFQGNSAPDKSGLPSDRFSAERTGGSVSTLTIQRTQQEDSAVYLCASSWDRAGQPQHFGDGTRLSIL.

The rearrangement links TRBV7-6 to TRBJ1-2, with TRBD1 matching 7 bases. CDR1 SGHVS and CDR2 FNYEAQ come from the germline V gene. V was clipped by 5 bases and J by 0 bases; unmatched bases: 6. The length of the CDR3 is 15 residues. The CDR3 DNA is TGTGCCAGCAGCGCACAAGGACAGGCTAACTATGGCTACACCTTC. Translated, it gives CASSAQGQANYGYTF.

The chain employs TRBV3-1 (or the pseudogene TRBV3-2) and TRBJ2-1; 13 bases fit TRBD2. Germline CDR1 reads LGHDT; CDR2 reads YNNKEL (reference sequence). This CDR3 has 19 amino acids. J was trimmed by 7 bases and V by 0 bases; bases with no gene match: 12. The CDR3 DNA follows: TGTGCCAGCAGCCAAGATGATACTAGGGGACTAGCGGGGTCTAATGAGCAGTTCTTC. Protein sequence: CASSQDDTRGLAGSNEQFF.

The chain links TRBV19 to TRBJ2-2, with D maybe TRBD1 (5 bases). Between the trimmed V and J ends, which lost 2 bases and 1 base, there was a span of 8 bases. Looked up from germline, CDR1 is LNHDA and CDR2 is SQIVND (reference sequence). The CDR3 is made up of 15 amino acids. Written as DNA, the CDR3 is TGTGCCAGTAGTATAAGAACAGGGAACACCGGGGAGCTGTTTTTT. This sequence encodes CASSIRTGNTGELFF.

V usage is TRBV2 and J usage is TRBJ2-2; D remains unclear. Germline-derived CDR1 and CDR2 are SNHLY and FYNNEI. Between the trimmed V and J ends, which lost 7 bases and 6 bases, there was a span of 6 bases. This CDR3 spans 11 amino acids. CDR3 sequence reads: CASTEPGELFF. The CDR3 DNA is TGTGCCAGCACGGAACCCGGGGAGCTGTTTTTT.

This rearrangement joins TRBV29-1 to TRBJ1-2; D gene unclear. CDR3 length: 12 amino acids. Trimming cost V 6 bases and J 2 bases, with 10 bases left between them. Germline-derived CDR1 and CDR2 are SQVTM and ANQGSEA. The CDR3 bases are TGCAGCGTGGAGGGCATAAACTATGGCTACACCTTC. Residues: CSVEGINYGYTF.

The chain uses TRBV15 and TRBJ1-6, with 10 positions matching TRBD1. The CDR3 has 14 amino acids. J gave up 10 bases and V 6 bases, and 6 bases lay outside the gene matches. Germline lookup yields CDR1 LNHNV and CDR2 YYDKDF (reference sequence). The DNA for the CDR3 is TGTGCCACCAGGACGGACAGGGGGTTATCACCCCTCCACTTT. It encodes CATRTDRGLSPLHF.

This sequence joins TRBV7-2 and TRBJ1-5; no clear D gene. Germline CDR1 is SGHTA and CDR2 is FQGNSA. The CDR3 totals 14 residues. V was cut by 5 bases and J by 0 bases, with 8 bases left in between. CDR3 bases: TGTGCCAGCAGCCAACAATATAGCAATCAGCCCCAGCATTTT. It translates to CASSQQYSNQPQHF.

J is TRBJ2-7 and V is TRBV6-6; 7 nucleotides line up with TRBD1. V gave up 3 bases and J gave up 4 bases; unmatched junction bases: 9. Per the germline V gene, CDR1 is MNHNY and CDR2 is SVGAGI (reference sequence). This CDR3 has 15 residues. The CDR3 loop is CASSYIVGQTYEQYF. CDR3 nucleotide sequence: TGTGCCAGCAGTTATATTGTGGGACAGACATACGAGCAGTACTTC.

This chain uses TRBV4-3 with TRBJ2-1; unclear D gene. V was clipped by 0 bases and J by 4 bases, with 13 bases between them. The CDR3 is 16 residues long. The germline CDR1 and CDR2 sequences are LGHNA and YSLEER. The CDR3 DNA follows: TGCGCCAGCAGCCAAGATCTGGGTCGTCTTTACAATGAGCAGTTCTTC. Its protein product is CASSQDLGRLYNEQFF.

J is TRBJ2-2 and V is TRBV19; D may be TRBD2 (5 bases). Germline V gene data show CDR1 as LNHDA and CDR2 as SQIVND (reference sequence). CDR3 length: 13 residues. Trimming stripped 7 bases from V and 2 bases from J, with 8 bases between. This CDR3 reads CASTGFNTGELFF. CDR3 sequence (DNA): TGTGCCAGTACGGGATTTAACACCGGGGAGCTGTTTTTT.

V and J are TRBV12-3 or TRBV12-4 and TRBJ1-2; tentative D call: TRBD1 (5 bases). This CDR3 contains 12 residues. V lost 4 bases and J lost 9, with 12 bases in between. The CDR3: CASSSRGGSYTF. The DNA for the CDR3 is TGTGCCAGCAGTTCACGGGGGGGGAGCTACACCTTC.